Each of the 26 T cell receptor beta chains below was sequenced from the same sample in a study of blood T cell repertoires in COVID-19. Clones were sequenced by immunoSEQ multiplex PCR, and TCRdb holds only the in-frame ones, with some missing. The sample records tens of thousands of clones, approximately 89% being singletons. The material sequenced was peripheral blood. The source of these receptors is a man older than 75 with acute or convalescent COVID-19.

This rearrangement joins TRBV5-4 to TRBJ2-1; unclear D gene. The V gene's germline CDR1 is SGHNT and CDR2 YYREEE (reference sequence). The length of the CDR3 is 16 residues. Trimming removed 4 bases at V and 0 bases at J, with 14 bases between. CDR3 nucleotide sequence: TGTGCCAGCAGCCTGAGGTCACTAAGCTCCTACAATGAGCAGTTCTTC. Residues: CASSLRSLSSYNEQFF.

The chain links TRBV24-1 to TRBJ2-1; D possibly corresponds to TRBD2 (6 bases). Germline CDR1 KGHDR, CDR2 SFDVKD. This CDR3 contains 15 residues. V shed 4 bases and J shed 8 bases, with 17 bases lying between them. As DNA, the CDR3 is TGTGCCACCAGTGACTCAGGACTACCAGGCTATGAGCAGTTCTTC. Translated: CATSDSGLPGYEQFF.

The gene calls are TRBV7-2 and TRBJ2-7, with 12 nucleotides matching TRBD2. Germline-derived CDR1 and CDR2 are SGHTA and FQGNSA. Losses at the gene ends were 5 bases for V and 4 bases for J; bases not matched to a gene: 9. The CDR3 totals 16 residues. The CDR3 spells CASSIQSGLAGYEQYF. The DNA of the CDR3 is TGTGCCAGCAGCATACAATCGGGACTAGCGGGTTACGAGCAGTACTTC.

The gene calls are TRBV28 and TRBJ1-5, with D maybe TRBD1 (5 bases). The CDR3 spans 14 residues. The V gene lost 3 bases and the J gene lost 7 bases, with 13 bases spanning the gap. Germline V lookup: CDR1 MDHEN, CDR2 SYDVKM. CDR3 nucleotides: TGTGCCAGCAGTTTGGGGCAGGGAAGACAGCCCCAGCATTTT. Protein product: CASSLGQGRQPQHF.

V is TRBV4-1 and J is TRBJ2-7, with TRBD2 matching over 14 bases. Germline CDR1 is MGHRA and CDR2 is YSYEKL. The CDR3 totals 15 residues. V was clipped by 4 bases and J by 3 bases; unmatched bases: 2. The CDR3 sequence is CASSRGLAGGYEQYF. DNA for the CDR3: TGCGCCAGCAGCCGTGGACTAGCGGGGGGCTACGAGCAGTACTTC.

The V call is TRBV11-2, the J call TRBJ2-3; 9 positions agree with TRBD2. The CDR3 spans 15 residues. Per germline, CDR1 SGHAT and CDR2 FQNNGV. Trimming cost V 9 bases and J 2 bases; bases outside gene matches: 9. CDR3 DNA: TGTGCCAGTACTTGGCGGGAGGGACTCACAGATACGCAGTATTTT. Its protein is CASTWREGLTDTQYF.

The chain couples TRBV10-3 to TRBJ1-3; D is ambiguous. V lost 1 base and J 2 bases, leaving 6 bases between the germline ends. The CDR3 contains 14 residues. Per germline, CDR1 ENHRY and CDR2 SYGVKD. CDR3 in DNA: TGTGCCATCAGTGAGTACGGGGCTGGAAACACCATATATTTT. This codes for CAISEYGAGNTIYF.

This clone was seen a handful of times. The J gene is TRBJ1-1, the V gene TRBV2, with D possibly matching TRBD1 (5 bases). From germline, CDR1 is SNHLY and CDR2 FYNNEI. The CDR3 is 14 amino acids. Between the trimmed V and J ends, which lost 6 bases and 0 bases, there was a span of 11 bases. The CDR3: CASRAGLLNTEAFF. Here the CDR3 DNA reads TGTGCCAGCAGGGCGGGACTCCTGAACACTGAAGCTTTCTTT.

This clone appeared once. V is TRBV10-3 and J is TRBJ2-5; D possibly corresponds to TRBD1 (6 bases). The germline V gene encodes CDR1 ENHRY and CDR2 SYGVKD. With 0 bases removed from V and 2 bases from J, the gap between germline ends came to 10 bases. This CDR3 is 15 amino acids long. CDR3 region: CAISESGQTQETQYF. CDR3 DNA sequence: TGTGCCATCAGTGAGTCAGGACAGACGCAAGAGACCCAGTACTTC.

In DNA, the CDR3 is TGCGCCAGCAAGACTAGCGGGGGGGCAGTAGCAGATACGCAGTATTTT. This translates into CASKTSGGAVADTQYF. The gene calls are TRBV5-1 and TRBJ2-3; 14 nucleotides match TRBD2. Trimming cost V 6 bases and J 4 bases; bases outside gene matches: 7. The CDR3 consists of 16 residues. Germline CDR1 SGHRS, CDR2 YFSETQ.

The chain has TRBV7-2 and TRBJ1-1; a possible D gene is TRBD1 (6 bases). V was cut by 4 bases and J by 1 base, with 19 bases left in between. CDR1 SGHTA and CDR2 FQGNSA come from the germline V gene. This CDR3 spans 17 amino acids. The CDR3 here is CASSSSAGVRRNTEAFF. CDR3 sequence (DNA): TGTGCCAGCAGCTCATCCGCAGGGGTTAGGAGGAACACTGAAGCTTTCTTT.

The chain couples TRBV7-2 to TRBJ1-3; D is unclear. Germline loops: CDR1 SGHTA, CDR2 FQGNSA. V lost 3 bases, J lost 4 bases, and 13 bases lay in between. The CDR3 is made up of 15 amino acids. CDR3 residues: CASSFAGMGGNTIYF. The DNA for the CDR3 is TGTGCCAGCAGCTTCGCCGGGATGGGAGGAAACACCATATATTTT.

The rearrangement joins TRBV7-2 to TRBJ2-3; maybe TRBD1 (6 bases). V dropped 5 bases and J dropped 4 bases, with 13 bases sitting between them. The CDR3 has 14 amino acids. Per the germline V gene, CDR1 is SGHTA and CDR2 is FQGNSA. The DNA of the CDR3 is TGTGCCAGCAGCGCCGGCCCAGGGGCAGATACGCAGTATTTT. The encoded protein is CASSAGPGADTQYF.

V usage is TRBV24-1 and J usage is TRBJ2-6; D is undetermined. Germline CDR1 reads KGHDR; CDR2 reads SFDVKD. V was clipped by 3 bases and J by 3 bases, with 5 bases between them. This CDR3 contains 14 residues. CDR3 in amino acids: CATSDPRGANVLTF. The CDR3 DNA sequence: TGTGCCACCAGTGATCCCCGTGGGGCCAACGTCCTGACTTTC.

The chain links TRBV19 to TRBJ2-7, with 9 bases that match TRBD1. Unmatched junction bases numbered 2, after V lost 2 bases and J lost 3 bases. The CDR3 loop spans 14 amino acids. The germline gives CDR1 LNHDA, CDR2 SQIVND (reference sequence). CDR3 sequence (DNA): TGTGCCAGTAGTATAACAGGGGGCCGCTACGAGCAGTACTTC. Protein product: CASSITGGRYEQYF.

CDR3 loop: CASSLAAGGNGYNEQFF. In DNA, the CDR3 is TGCGCCAGCAGCTTGGCGGCAGGAGGAAATGGTTACAATGAGCAGTTCTTC. V usage is TRBV5-1 and J usage is TRBJ2-1, with D tentatively TRBD2 (5 bases). Trimming pared 0 bases from V and 4 bases from J, leaving 17 bases between. CDR1 is SGHRS and CDR2 is YFSETQ in the germline V gene. The CDR3 totals 17 residues.

The chain combines TRBV24-1 with TRBJ2-3; 12 positions match TRBD1. The trim removed 4 bases at V and 4 bases at J, leaving 5 bases unmatched. There are 16 residues in the CDR3. Germline V gene data show CDR1 as KGHDR and CDR2 as SFDVKD. The CDR3: CATSESGTGGSDTQYF. CDR3 DNA sequence: TGTGCCACCAGTGAATCCGGGACAGGGGGCTCAGATACGCAGTATTTT.

The chain carries TRBV19 and TRBJ2-3; 11 bases are shared with TRBD2. In germline, CDR1 is LNHDA, CDR2 SQIVND (reference sequence). The CDR3 loop spans 17 amino acids. Unmatched junction bases numbered 9, after V lost 4 bases and J lost 3 bases. This CDR3 is CASSTQTSGSWTDTQYF. CDR3 bases: TGTGCCAGTAGTACCCAAACTAGCGGGAGTTGGACAGATACGCAGTATTTT.

The chain employs TRBV14 and TRBJ1-1; D may be TRBD1 (5 bases). Germline assignment: CDR1 SGHDN and CDR2 FVKESK. The CDR3 has 12 residues. The V gene lost 1 base and the J gene lost 8 bases, with 8 bases spanning the gap. The CDR3 DNA sequence: TGTGCCAGCAGCCAAGTGAAGGGGGAAGCTTTCTTT. Protein product: CASSQVKGEAFF.

This chain joins TRBV4-1 and TRBJ1-5; 9 bases match TRBD1. V was pared by 4 bases and J by 6 bases, with 13 bases of the junction left unmatched. The CDR3 has 17 amino acids. From germline, CDR1 is MGHRA and CDR2 YSYEKL. This CDR3 is CASSLRTGESVSQPQHF. CDR3 in DNA: TGCGCCAGCAGCCTGAGGACAGGGGAATCGGTCAGTCAGCCCCAGCATTTT.

The chain uses TRBV12-3 or TRBV12-4 and TRBJ2-7; 9 nucleotides agree with TRBD1. The CDR3 consists of 13 residues. The V gene end was trimmed by 6 bases and the J gene end by 1 base; junction bases not matched to a gene: 1. The CDR3 sequence: CASRTGGSYEQYF. CDR3 DNA sequence: TGTGCCAGCAGGACAGGGGGGTCCTACGAGCAGTACTTC.

The rearrangement uses TRBV11-2 and TRBJ2-3; TRBD2 might be the D (6 bases). The V end was cut by 7 bases, the J end by 2 bases, with 13 bases between. The length of the CDR3 is 14 residues. Germline values: CDR1 SGHAT, CDR2 FQNNGV. CDR3 DNA: TGTGCCAGCACGGTGGGAGGTCCCACAGATACGCAGTATTTT. Protein product: CASTVGGPTDTQYF.

The chain links TRBV10-2 to TRBJ2-2; tentative D call: TRBD1 (6 bases). The CDR3 runs to 14 residues. The ends were cut back, 2 bases at V and 6 bases at J, with 10 bases in the middle. The germline V gene has CDR1 WSHSY and CDR2 SAAADI. CDR3 bases: TGCGCCAGCAGTGAGCCACAGGGTTCCGGGGAGCTGTTTTTT. Amino acid sequence: CASSEPQGSGELFF.

V gene TRBV5-1 combines with J gene TRBJ2-1, with D possibly matching TRBD2 (5 bases). Germline assignment: CDR1 SGHRS and CDR2 YFSETQ. Trimming took off 4 bases at V and 3 bases at J, with 14 bases between the two ends. This CDR3 comprises 15 residues. CDR3 nucleotide sequence: TGCGCCAGCAGCGAGGACTCCCCGTTCTACAATGAGCAGTTCTTC. Translated, it gives CASSEDSPFYNEQFF.

The V call is TRBV5-1, the J call TRBJ2-2; 8 nucleotides align to TRBD2. V lost 4 bases to trimming and J lost 3 bases; unmatched junction nucleotides: 11. The CDR3 has 17 residues. CDR1 and CDR2 from the germline V gene are SGHRS and YFSETQ. CDR3 residues: CASSPLGGRPYTGELFF. CDR3 in DNA: TGCGCCAGCAGCCCCCTGGGCGGGAGGCCCTACACCGGGGAGCTGTTTTTT.

CDR3 amino acids: CASSQDRGQGVNSQHF. The CDR3 coding sequence is TGCGCCAGCAGCCAAGATCGAGGGCAGGGGGTGAATTCCCAGCATTTT. The V call is TRBV4-1, the J call TRBJ1-5; 7 nucleotides agree with TRBD1. V trimming: 0 bases; J trimming: 11 bases; junction bases outside the gene matches: 13. Germline CDR1 reads MGHRA; CDR2 reads YSYEKL. CDR3 length equals 16 residues.